A single sample is the source of the 5 T cell receptor beta chains below, sequenced in a study of T cells after yellow fever vaccination. A single record per CDR3 protein comes from TCRdb applying MiXCR to the 5' RACE reads. Of a few hundred thousand distinct CDR3 sequences in the sample, about 19% were seen once. This specimen was PBMCs, taken 15 days after the yellow fever booster vaccination. The receptors here all came from a young man who received the YFV17D yellow fever vaccine.

The chain employs TRBV29-1 and TRBJ1-2, with 9 bases identical to TRBD1. The J segment lost 10 bases and the V segment lost 6 bases, leaving 9 bases of the junction unmatched. The germline V gene has CDR1 SQVTM and CDR2 ANQGSEA. The CDR3 extends over 12 amino acids. The CDR3 DNA is TGCAGCGTGGATGGGACAGGGCGTGACTACACCTTC. This codes for CSVDGTGRDYTF.

This clonotype appeared a few times. V usage is TRBV6-6 and J usage is TRBJ1-1, with 10 positions matching TRBD1. The CDR3 length is 12 residues. J lost 11 bases, V lost 5 bases, and 5 bases had no gene match. Germline V gives CDR1 MNHNY, CDR2 SVGAGI (reference sequence). For the CDR3, the DNA is TGTGCCAGCAGTCAACCGGGACAGGGGGCTTTCTTT. Translated, it gives CASSQPGQGAFF.

The rearrangement links TRBV10-2 to TRBJ2-7, with 9 bases matching TRBD2. The CDR3 consists of 17 residues. The ends lost 0 bases at V and 7 bases at J; junction bases unmatched: 13. Germline V gene sequence: CDR1 WSHSY, CDR2 SAAADI. The CDR3 DNA sequence: TGCGCCAGCAGTGAGTCTGGGGGGGGACTAGCCGGGAGGGAGCAGTACTTC. Translating it yields CASSESGGGLAGREQYF.

This clonotype was seen a few times. The V call is TRBV29-1, the J call TRBJ2-4; D may be TRBD1 (6 bases). The V end lost 5 bases, the J end lost 14 bases, and 13 bases lay between the germline ends. The CDR3 is 10 residues long. CDR1 SQVTM and CDR2 ANQGSEA come from the germline V gene. Here the CDR3 reads CSVYGTIKYF. The CDR3 DNA is TGCAGCGTTTATGGGACAATCAAGTACTTC.

The chain has TRBV12-3 or TRBV12-4 and TRBJ2-1, with 9 bases identical to TRBD2. The trim removed 7 bases at V and 5 bases at J, leaving 6 bases unmatched. The CDR3 loop spans 14 amino acids. CDR3 bases: TGTGCCAGCACGACTAGCGGAAGTAACAATGAGCAGTTCTTC. It encodes CASTTSGSNNEQFF.